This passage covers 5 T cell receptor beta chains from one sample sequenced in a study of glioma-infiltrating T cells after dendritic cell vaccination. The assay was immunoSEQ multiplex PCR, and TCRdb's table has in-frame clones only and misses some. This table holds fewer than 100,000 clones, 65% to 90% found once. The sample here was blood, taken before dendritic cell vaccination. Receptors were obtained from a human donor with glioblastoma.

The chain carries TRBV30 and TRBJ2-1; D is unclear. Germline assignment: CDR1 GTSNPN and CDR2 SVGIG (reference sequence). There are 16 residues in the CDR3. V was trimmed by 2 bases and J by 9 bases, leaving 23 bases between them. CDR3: CAWSLSVAWVIGEQFF. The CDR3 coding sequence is TGTGCCTGGAGTCTCTCGGTAGCCTGGGTCATCGGTGAGCAGTTCTTC.

This CDR3 is CAISESEGSGANVLTF. The CDR3 nucleotides are TGTGCCATCAGTGAGTCGGAGGGATCTGGGGCCAACGTCCTGACTTTC. The J gene is TRBJ2-6, the V gene TRBV10-3; a possible D gene is TRBD2 (6 bases). V was cut by 0 bases and J by 1 base, with 7 bases left in between. The CDR3 has 16 residues. CDR1 and CDR2 from the germline V gene are ENHRY and SYGVKD.

CDR3 in amino acids: CASSLAAGGRRETQYF. CDR3 in DNA: TGTGCCAGCAGCTTAGCAGCGGGAGGGCGGCGAGAGACCCAGTACTTC. The V call is TRBV7-2, the J call TRBJ2-5; 10 positions match TRBD2. J lost 4 bases, V lost 0 bases, and 5 bases had no gene match. CDR1 is SGHTA and CDR2 is FQGNSA in the germline V gene. The CDR3 is 16 amino acids.

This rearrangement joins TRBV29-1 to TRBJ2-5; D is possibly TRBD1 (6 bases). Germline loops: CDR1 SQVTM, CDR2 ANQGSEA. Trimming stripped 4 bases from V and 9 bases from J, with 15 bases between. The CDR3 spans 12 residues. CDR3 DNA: TGCAGCGTTGGGACCGCACCAGGGGCCCAGTACTTC. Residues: CSVGTAPGAQYF.

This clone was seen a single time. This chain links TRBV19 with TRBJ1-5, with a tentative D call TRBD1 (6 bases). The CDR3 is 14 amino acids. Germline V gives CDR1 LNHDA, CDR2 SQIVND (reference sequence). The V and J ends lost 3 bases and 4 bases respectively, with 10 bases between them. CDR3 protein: CASSIYRGNQPQHF. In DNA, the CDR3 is TGTGCCAGTAGTATCTATAGGGGGAATCAGCCCCAGCATTTT. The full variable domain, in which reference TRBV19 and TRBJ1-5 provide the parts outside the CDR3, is DGGITQSPKYLFRKEGQNVTLSCEQNLNHDAMYWYRQDPGQGLRLIYYSQIVNDFQKGDIAEGYSVSREKKESFPLTVTSAQKNPTAFYLCASSIYRGNQPQHFGDGTRLSIL.